This TCR beta chain was recorded in a study of blood T cell repertoires in COVID-19. Assay used: immunoSEQ multiplex PCR; TCRdb lists only in-frame clones, some missing. Here the sample spans some 500,000 clones, about 88% being singletons. V dropped 4 bases and J dropped 0 bases, with 9 bases sitting between them. The CDR3 has 14 residues. Germline V lookup: CDR1 SNHLY, CDR2 FYNNEI. Sample: peripheral blood. The sequence derives from a woman aged 45-65 years with COVID-19, enrolled during active disease. This chain connects TRBV2 to TRBJ1-1; D uncertain. As DNA, the CDR3 is TGTGCCAGCAGTGTGTTTGGCTTGAACACTGAAGCTTTCTTT. Protein product: CASSVFGLNTEAFF.